Each of the 6 T cell receptor beta chains below was sequenced from the same sample in a study of T cells in Graves' hyperthyroidism and ophthalmopathy. Template material for amplifying TCR beta CDR3 regions consisted of RNA transcripts. The study used the HTBI primer set for a first-round RT-PCR of the TCR CDR3. TCRdb re-called the multiplex PCR reads with MiXCR, one entry per CDR3 protein. The sample includes a few hundred thousand distinct CDR3 sequences, around 13% of them seen just once. Material for sequencing was blood. These receptors came from a woman aged 40 to 50 with Graves' ophthalmopathy.

CDR3 DNA sequence: TGTGCCAGCAGCTTGCGGGGGGCCTCCTACAATGAGCAGTTCTTC. Amino acids: CASSLRGASYNEQFF. The rearrangement joins TRBV5-4 to TRBJ2-1; perhaps TRBD2 as D (7 bases). Per germline, CDR1 SGHNT and CDR2 YYREEE (reference sequence). This CDR3 comprises 15 residues. Trimming took 1 base from V and 0 from J, leaving 8 bases between them.

The V gene is TRBV7-2, the J gene TRBJ2-4; 7 bases align to TRBD2. Germline trimming cut 2 bases from V and 12 bases from J; bases unmatched to any gene: 13. The germline gives CDR1 SGHTA, CDR2 FQGNSA. This CDR3 comprises 15 residues. CDR3 residues: CASSLYEGGPNSQYF. Written as DNA, the CDR3 is TGTGCCAGCAGCTTATATGAGGGAGGGCCGAATAGTCAGTACTTC.

This clonotype was seen only a few times. The chain couples TRBV5-8 to TRBJ2-3; the D gene is possibly TRBD2 (5 bases). This CDR3 is 15 amino acids long. V lost 5 bases, J lost 4 bases, and 17 bases lay in between. Germline V CDR1 and CDR2: SGHTS, YDEGEE. CDR3 region: CASRATRPEADTQYF. The CDR3 DNA reads TGTGCCAGCAGGGCCACTAGACCCGAGGCAGATACGCAGTATTTT.

This clonotype was counted at least ten times. The gene calls are TRBV20-1 and TRBJ1-2; D remains unclear. CDR3 length: 17 amino acids. V shed 0 bases and J shed 8 bases, with 25 bases lying between them. Germline V CDR1 and CDR2: DFQATT, SNEGSKA (reference sequence). CDR3 DNA: TGCAGTGCTAGAGATGCGAGTGTAATGAGACACTCACGAGGCTACACCTTC. This encodes CSARDASVMRHSRGYTF.

This clonotype was counted only a few times. V is TRBV7-9 and J is TRBJ1-4, with D unresolved. CDR1 and CDR2 from the germline V gene are SEHNR and FQNEAQ (reference sequence). The CDR3 covers 13 residues. Trimming stripped 1 base from V and 7 bases from J, with 7 bases between. CDR3 DNA sequence: TGTGCCAGCAGCTTAGAAGCGGTTGAAAAACTGTTTTTT. Protein: CASSLEAVEKLFF.

The V call is TRBV19, the J call TRBJ2-2, with unresolved D. Germline V lookup: CDR1 LNHDA, CDR2 SQIVND (reference sequence). Trimming shortened V by 3 bases and J by 1 base, and 6 bases separated the two germline ends. CDR3 length: 14 amino acids. The CDR3 sequence: CASSIAENTGELFF. CDR3 nucleotides: TGTGCCAGTAGTATTGCAGAGAACACCGGGGAGCTGTTTTTT. The variable domain in full, with the rest retrieved from reference TRBV19 and TRBJ2-2, is DGGITQSPKYLFRKEGQNVTLSCEQNLNHDAMYWYRQDPGQGLRLIYYSQIVNDFQKGDIAEGYSVSREKKESFPLTVTSAQKNPTAFYLCASSIAENTGELFFGEGSRLTVL.